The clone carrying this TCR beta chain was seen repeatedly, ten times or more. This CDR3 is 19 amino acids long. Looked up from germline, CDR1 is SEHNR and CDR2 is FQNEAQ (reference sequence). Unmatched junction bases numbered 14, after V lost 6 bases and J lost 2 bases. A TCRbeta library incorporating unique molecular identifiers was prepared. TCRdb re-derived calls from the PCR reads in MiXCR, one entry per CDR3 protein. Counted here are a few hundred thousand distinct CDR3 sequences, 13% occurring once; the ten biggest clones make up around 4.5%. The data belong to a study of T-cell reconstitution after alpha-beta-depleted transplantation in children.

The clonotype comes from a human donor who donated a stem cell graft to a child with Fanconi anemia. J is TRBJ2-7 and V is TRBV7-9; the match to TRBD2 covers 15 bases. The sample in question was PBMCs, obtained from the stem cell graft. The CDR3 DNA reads TGTGCCAGCAGACCGTGGAGGGGACTAGCGGGGGGTCTCCCCTACGAGCAGTACTTC. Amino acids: CASRPWRGLAGGLPYEQYF.